The clone carrying this T cell receptor (beta chain) was observed at least ten times. The antigen remains undetermined. cDNA synthesis was performed by 5'RACE with 10-nucleotide random UMIs. TCRdb called the 5' RACE reads again in MiXCR, with one record for every CDR3 protein. Of around 53,000 distinct CDR3 sequences listed, 4.2% are singletons. This specimen belongs to a study of neurological immune-mediated disorders. Study-level findings and limits: Private repertoires in all groups were suggested by the absence of shared CDR3 amino acid sequences among expanded clones across subjects.

The CDR3 length is 14 residues. Trimming shortened V by 6 bases and J by 0 bases, and 9 bases separated the two germline ends. The germline V gene has CDR1 SGHTA and CDR2 FQGNSA. V gene TRBV7-2 combines with J gene TRBJ1-3; D ambiguous. The TCR originated in a man in his forties or fifties with multiple sclerosis. The sequenced sample was PBMCs. Here the CDR3 reads CASRGGISGNTIYF. CDR3 in DNA: TGTGCCAGCAGGGGCGGCATCTCTGGAAACACCATATATTTT.